Listed below are T cell receptor beta chains from one sample, sequenced in a study of tumor-infiltrating lymphocytes in glioblastoma multiforme. MiXCR, run by TCRdb on the multiplex PCR reads, gives a single entry per CDR3 protein. This sample yields approximately 15,000 distinct CDR3 sequences, of which roughly 74% are seen a single time; about 49% belongs to the top ten. Sequenced material: brain tumor tissue. The receptor set was obtained from a male donor with glioblastoma. Both conserved end residues are trimmed from each CDR3.

V gene	J gene	CDR3 protein
TRBV5-5	TRBJ2-5	VGGLGGETQY
TRBV20-1	TRBJ2-3	SATDRGPHTQY
TRBV11-2	TRBJ2-7	ASSLQLAASYEQY
TRBV30	TRBJ2-7	ARSVLRNEQY
TRBV11-2	TRBJ2-3	ASSFRTSGPDTQY
TRBV11-3	TRBJ2-5	ASSLGLTPDQETQY
TRBV11-3	TRBJ2-4	ASSHPAKNIQY
TRBV11-2	TRBJ2-5	ASSLVVSGQTQY
TRBV6-2/TRBV6-3	TRBJ2-5	ASSHLAQETQY
TRBV4-1	TRBJ1-6	GSQNLASGVSPPH
TRBV11-1	TRBJ2-3	ASSLTSGPTDTQY
TRBV10-2	TRBJ2-3	ACSGAGARADTQY
TRBV5-1	TRBJ1-5	ASHTDLNQPQH
TRBV7-9	TRBJ2-1	ASGFNPPSGPYNEQF
TRBV20-1	TRBJ1-6	SARGRGSVDSSLH
TRBV29-1	TRBJ2-1	SGGASGTEQF
TRBV11-2	TRBJ2-1	TSSPLVGEAEQF
TRBV5-4	TRBJ2-3	ASGLGSSVRTDTRY
TRBV20-1	TRBJ2-1	SAREDTLNEQF
TRBV7-3	TRBJ2-6	ASSLTVSGANVLT
TRBV7-3	TRBJ2-1	ASSLGGGGRANTEQF
TRBV6-5	TRBJ2-5	ASSYSGEAWETQY
TRBV4-2	TRBJ1-2	ASSQEDPVGGYT
TRBV6-5	TRBJ1-1	ASSYSRGSTEAF
TRBV7-2	TRBJ1-4	ASSFVAGQGDEKLF
TRBV6-2/TRBV6-3	TRBJ2-1	ASSREGGSNEQF
TRBV7-9	TRBJ1-6	ASSPPGTRGVPSPLR
TRBV20-1	TRBJ2-7	SANDQGYEQY
TRBV6-4	TRBJ2-3	ASSDPALCIDTQY
TRBV6-6	TRBJ2-7	ASSCPQGYEQY
TRBV12-3/TRBV12-4	TRBJ2-1	GSSSREGIWGEQF
TRBV10-1	TRBJ2-2	ASNEMVSGRAGELF
TRBV20-1	TRBJ2-5	SARVNRGPETQY
TRBV5-1	TRBJ2-7	ASSLEGQASFYEQY
TRBV12-3/TRBV12-4	TRBJ2-3	ASSSEDRGLTDTQY
TRBV20-1	TRBJ2-2	SALQGAWTGELS
TRBV14	TRBJ2-3	ASSQKTVYEKDTQY
TRBV11-2	TRBJ2-2	ASSLVGTAFTGELF
TRBV28	TRBJ2-1	ASTSVASGYNEQF
TRBV20-1	TRBJ2-7	SAGPTNMAYEQY
TRBV6-1	TRBJ1-5	ASTGSNQPQH
TRBV12-3/TRBV12-4	TRBJ2-7	ASSLASYNTEQY
TRBV20-1	TRBJ2-3	SSSRPGLAGGPGSTDTQY
TRBV11-3	TRBJ2-6	ANSPRAGANVLT
TRBV10-2	TRBJ2-2	ASTPWTSGSTGELF
TRBV11-2	TRBJ1-1	ASSLEPQGETEAF
TRBV28	TRBJ2-1	ASSLEGYEQF
TRBV7-8	TRBJ2-1	ASSLIVGGNNEQF
TRBV11-2	TRBJ1-6	ASSLDGKNSPLH
TRBV11-2	TRBJ2-1	ASSLEDNGGIYNEQF
TRBV6-1	TRBJ2-6	ASSEGPTGFHSGANVLT
TRBV7-9	TRBJ2-1	ASSLSMGMDEQF
TRBV12-3/TRBV12-4	TRBJ1-1	ASSLTGGSTEAF